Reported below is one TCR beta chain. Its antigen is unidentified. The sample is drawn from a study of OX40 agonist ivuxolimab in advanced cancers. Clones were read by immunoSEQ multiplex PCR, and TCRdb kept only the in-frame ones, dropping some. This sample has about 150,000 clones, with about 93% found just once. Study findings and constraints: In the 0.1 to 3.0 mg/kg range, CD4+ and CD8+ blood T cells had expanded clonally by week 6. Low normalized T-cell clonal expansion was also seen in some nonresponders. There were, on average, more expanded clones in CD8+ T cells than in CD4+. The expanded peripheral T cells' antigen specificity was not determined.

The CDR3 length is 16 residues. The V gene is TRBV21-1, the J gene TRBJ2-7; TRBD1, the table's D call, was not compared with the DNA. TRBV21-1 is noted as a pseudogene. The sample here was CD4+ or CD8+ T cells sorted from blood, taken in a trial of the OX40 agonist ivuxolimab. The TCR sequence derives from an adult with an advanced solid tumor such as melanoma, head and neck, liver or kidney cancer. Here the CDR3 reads CASSNRYKRQADEQYF. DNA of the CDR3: TGTGCCAGCAGCAATCGTTATAAACGACAGGCTGACGAGCAGTACTTC.